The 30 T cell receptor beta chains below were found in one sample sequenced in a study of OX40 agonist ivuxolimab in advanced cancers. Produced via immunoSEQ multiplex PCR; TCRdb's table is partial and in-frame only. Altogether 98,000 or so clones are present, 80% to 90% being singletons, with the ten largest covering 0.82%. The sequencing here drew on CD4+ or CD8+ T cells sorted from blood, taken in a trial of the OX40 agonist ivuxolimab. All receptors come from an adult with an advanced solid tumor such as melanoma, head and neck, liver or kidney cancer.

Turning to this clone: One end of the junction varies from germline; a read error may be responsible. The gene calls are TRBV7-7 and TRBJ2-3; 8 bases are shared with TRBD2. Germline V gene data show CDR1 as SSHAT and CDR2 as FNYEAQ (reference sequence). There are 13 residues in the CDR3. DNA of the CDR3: TGTGCTAGCAGCCGGGGGGGTCCAGATACGCAGTATTTT. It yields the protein CASSRGGPDTQYF.

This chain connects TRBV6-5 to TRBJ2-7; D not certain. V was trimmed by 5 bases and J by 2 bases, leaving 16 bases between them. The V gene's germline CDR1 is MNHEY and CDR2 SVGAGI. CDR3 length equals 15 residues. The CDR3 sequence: CASSPGDLSTYEQYV. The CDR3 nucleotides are TGTGCCAGCAGTCCAGGAGACTTAAGTACCTACGAGCAGTACGTC.

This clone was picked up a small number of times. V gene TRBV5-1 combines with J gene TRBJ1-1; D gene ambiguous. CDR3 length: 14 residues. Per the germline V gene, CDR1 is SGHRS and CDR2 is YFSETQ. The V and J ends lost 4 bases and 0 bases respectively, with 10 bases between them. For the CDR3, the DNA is TGCGCCAGCAGCCCTCCGCCTCTGAACACTGAAGCTTTCTTT. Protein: CASSPPPLNTEAFF.

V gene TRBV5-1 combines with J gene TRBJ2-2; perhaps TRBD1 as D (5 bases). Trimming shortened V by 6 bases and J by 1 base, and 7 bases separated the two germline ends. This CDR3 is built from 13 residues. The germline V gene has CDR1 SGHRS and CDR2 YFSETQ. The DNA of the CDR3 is TGCGCCAGCAATCAGGGGAACACCGGGGAGCTGTTTTTT. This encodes CASNQGNTGELFF.

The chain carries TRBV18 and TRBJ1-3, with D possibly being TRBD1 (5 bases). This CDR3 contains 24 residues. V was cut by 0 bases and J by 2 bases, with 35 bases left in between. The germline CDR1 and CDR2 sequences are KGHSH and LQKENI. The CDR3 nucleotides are TGTGCCAGCTCACCACCTGGCCGGGGCAAATGGAGTACCCAAGGGAGTTCTGCTGGAAACACCATATATTTT. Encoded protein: CASSPPGRGKWSTQGSSAGNTIYF.

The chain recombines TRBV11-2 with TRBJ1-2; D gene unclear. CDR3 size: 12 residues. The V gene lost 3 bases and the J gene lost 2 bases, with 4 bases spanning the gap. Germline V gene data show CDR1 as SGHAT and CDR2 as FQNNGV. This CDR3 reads CASSFRNYGYTF. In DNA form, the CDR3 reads TGTGCCAGCAGCTTCCGCAACTATGGCTACACCTTC. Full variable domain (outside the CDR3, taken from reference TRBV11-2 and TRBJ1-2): EAGVAQSPRYKIIEKRQSVAFWCNPISGHATLYWYQQILGQGPKLLIQFQNNGVVDDSQLPKDRFSAERLKGVDSTLKIQPAKLEDSAVYLCASSFRNYGYTFGSGTRLTVV.

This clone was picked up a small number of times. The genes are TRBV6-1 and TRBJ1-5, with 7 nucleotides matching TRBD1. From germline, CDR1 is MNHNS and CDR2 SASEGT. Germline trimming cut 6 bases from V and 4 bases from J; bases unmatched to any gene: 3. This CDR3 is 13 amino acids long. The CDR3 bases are TGTGCCAGCAGGACGACAGGGAATCAGCCCCAGCATTTT. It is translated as CASRTTGNQPQHF.

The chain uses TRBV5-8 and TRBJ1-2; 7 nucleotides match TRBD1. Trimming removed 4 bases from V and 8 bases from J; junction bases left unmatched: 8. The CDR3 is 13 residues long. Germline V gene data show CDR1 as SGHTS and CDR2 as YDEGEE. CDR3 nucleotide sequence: TGTGCCAGCAGCCGGGGACAGTCTGCGGGCTACACCTTC. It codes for CASSRGQSAGYTF. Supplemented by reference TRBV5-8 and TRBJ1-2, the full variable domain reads EAGVTQSPTHLIKTRGQQATLRCSPISGHTSVYWYQQALGLGLQFLLWYDEGEERNRGNFPPRFSGRQFPNYSSELNVNALELEDSALYLCASSRGQSAGYTFGSGTRLTVV.

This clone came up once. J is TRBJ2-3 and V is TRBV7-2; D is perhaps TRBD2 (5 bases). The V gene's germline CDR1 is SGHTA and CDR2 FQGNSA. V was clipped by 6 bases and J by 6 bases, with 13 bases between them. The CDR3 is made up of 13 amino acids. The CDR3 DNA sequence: TGTGCCAGCAGTTTTCTAGCTCGGGATACGCAGTATTTT. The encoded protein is CASSFLARDTQYF.

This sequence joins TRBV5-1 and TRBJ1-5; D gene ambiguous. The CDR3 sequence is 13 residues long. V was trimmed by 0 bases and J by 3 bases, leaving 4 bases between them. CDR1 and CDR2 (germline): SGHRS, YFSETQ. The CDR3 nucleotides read TGCGCCAGCAGCTTGGATTTCAATCAGCCCCAGCATTTT. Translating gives CASSLDFNQPQHF.

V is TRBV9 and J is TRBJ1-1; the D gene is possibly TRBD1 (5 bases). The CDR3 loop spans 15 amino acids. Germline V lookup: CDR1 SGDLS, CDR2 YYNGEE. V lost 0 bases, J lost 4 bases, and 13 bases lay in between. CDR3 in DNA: TGTGCCAGCAGCGTAGAAGCAGGGTGGGCCACTGAAGCTTTCTTT. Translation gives CASSVEAGWATEAFF.

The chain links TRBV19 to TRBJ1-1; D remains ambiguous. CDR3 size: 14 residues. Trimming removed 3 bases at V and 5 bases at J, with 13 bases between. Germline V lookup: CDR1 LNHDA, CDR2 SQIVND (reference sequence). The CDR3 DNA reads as TGTGCCAGTAGTATTTCTCAAAGGAGGACTGAAGCTTTCTTT. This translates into CASSISQRRTEAFF. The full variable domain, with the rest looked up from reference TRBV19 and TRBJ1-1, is DGGITQSPKYLFRKEGQNVTLSCEQNLNHDAMYWYRQDPGQGLRLIYYSQIVNDFQKGDIAEGYSVSREKKESFPLTVTSAQKNPTAFYLCASSISQRRTEAFFGQGTRLTVV.

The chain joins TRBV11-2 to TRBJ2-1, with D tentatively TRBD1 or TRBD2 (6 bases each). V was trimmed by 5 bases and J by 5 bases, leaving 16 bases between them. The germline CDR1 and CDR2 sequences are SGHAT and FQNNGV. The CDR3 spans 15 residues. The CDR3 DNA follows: TGTGCCAGCAGCAGACAGGCGGGACTGGACAATGAGCAGTTCTTC. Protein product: CASSRQAGLDNEQFF.

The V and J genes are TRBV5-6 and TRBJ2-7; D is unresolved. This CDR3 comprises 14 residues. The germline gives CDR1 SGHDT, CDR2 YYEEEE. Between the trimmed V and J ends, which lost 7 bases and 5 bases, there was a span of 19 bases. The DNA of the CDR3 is TGTGCCAGCGGATTATTCGGGCCCGCAGACGAGCAGTACGTC. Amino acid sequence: CASGLFGPADEQYV.

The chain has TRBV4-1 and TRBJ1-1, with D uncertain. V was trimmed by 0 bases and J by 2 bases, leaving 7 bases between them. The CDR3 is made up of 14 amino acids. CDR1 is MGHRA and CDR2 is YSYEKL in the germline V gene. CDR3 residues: CASSQDMGNTEAFF. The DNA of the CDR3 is TGCGCCAGCAGCCAAGATATGGGTAACACTGAAGCTTTCTTT.

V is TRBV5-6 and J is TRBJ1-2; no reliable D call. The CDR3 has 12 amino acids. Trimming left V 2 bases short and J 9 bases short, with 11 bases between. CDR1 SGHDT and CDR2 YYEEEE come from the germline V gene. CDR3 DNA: TGTGCCAGCAGCTTATACTCGTCTAGCTACACCTTC. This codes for CASSLYSSSYTF.

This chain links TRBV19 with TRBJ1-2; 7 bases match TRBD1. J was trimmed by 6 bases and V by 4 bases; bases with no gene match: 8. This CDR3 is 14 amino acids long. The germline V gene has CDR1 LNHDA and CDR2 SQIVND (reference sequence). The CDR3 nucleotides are TGTGCCAGTAGTAGCCTGACAGGGAAGGATGGCTACACCTTC. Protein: CASSSLTGKDGYTF.

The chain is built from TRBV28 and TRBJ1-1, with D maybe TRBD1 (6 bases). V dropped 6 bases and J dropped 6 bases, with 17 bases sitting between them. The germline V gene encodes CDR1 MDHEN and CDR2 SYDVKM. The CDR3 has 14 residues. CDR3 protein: CASRTPGEVSEAFF. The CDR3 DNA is TGTGCCAGCAGGACGCCAGGGGAGGTTTCTGAAGCTTTCTTT.

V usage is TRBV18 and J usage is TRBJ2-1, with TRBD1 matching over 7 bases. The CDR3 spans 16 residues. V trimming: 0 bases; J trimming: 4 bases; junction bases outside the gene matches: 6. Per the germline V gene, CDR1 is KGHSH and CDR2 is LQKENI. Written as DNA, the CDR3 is TGTGCCAGCTCACCACCCACAGGGGCGTCATACAATGAGCAGTTCTTC. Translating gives CASSPPTGASYNEQFF. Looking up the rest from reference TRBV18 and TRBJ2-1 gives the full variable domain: NAGVMQNPRHLVRRRGQEARLRCSPMKGHSHVYWYRQLPEEGLKFMVYLQKENIIDESGMPKERFSAEFPKEGPSILRIQQVVRGDSAAYFCASSPPTGASYNEQFFGPGTRLTVL.

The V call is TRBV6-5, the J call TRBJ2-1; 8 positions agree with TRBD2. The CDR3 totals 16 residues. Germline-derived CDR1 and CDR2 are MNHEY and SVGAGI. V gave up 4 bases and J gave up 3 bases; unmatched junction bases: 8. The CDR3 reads CASSSPRSGSYNEQFF. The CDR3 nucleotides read TGTGCCAGCAGTTCACCCCGCAGCGGGAGCTACAATGAGCAGTTCTTC.

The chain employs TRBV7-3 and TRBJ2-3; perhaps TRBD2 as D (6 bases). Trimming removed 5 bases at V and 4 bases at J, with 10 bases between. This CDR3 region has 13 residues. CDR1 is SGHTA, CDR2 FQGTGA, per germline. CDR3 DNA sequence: TGTGCCAGCAGCACGGGCGGGGCAGATACGCAGTATTTT. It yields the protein CASSTGGADTQYF.

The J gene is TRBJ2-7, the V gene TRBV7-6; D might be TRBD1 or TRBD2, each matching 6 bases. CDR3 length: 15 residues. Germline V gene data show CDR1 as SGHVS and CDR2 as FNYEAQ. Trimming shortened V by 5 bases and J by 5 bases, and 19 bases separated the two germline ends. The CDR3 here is CASSPGWGASDEQYF. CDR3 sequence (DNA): TGTGCCAGCAGCCCGGGGTGGGGGGCTTCAGACGAGCAGTACTTC.

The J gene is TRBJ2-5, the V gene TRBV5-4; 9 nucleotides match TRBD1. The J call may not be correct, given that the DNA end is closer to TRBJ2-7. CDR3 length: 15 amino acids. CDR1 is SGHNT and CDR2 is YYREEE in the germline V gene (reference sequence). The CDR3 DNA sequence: TGTGCCAGCAGCACGGGGACAGGGTTATCCTACGAGCAGTACTTC. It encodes CASSTGTGLSYEQYF.

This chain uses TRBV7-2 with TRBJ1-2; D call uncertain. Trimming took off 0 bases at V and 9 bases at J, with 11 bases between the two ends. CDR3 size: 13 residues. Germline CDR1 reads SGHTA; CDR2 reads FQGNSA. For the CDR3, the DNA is TGTGCCAGCAGCTTAGCGCTTGCGGGGAGCTACACCTTC. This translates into CASSLALAGSYTF.

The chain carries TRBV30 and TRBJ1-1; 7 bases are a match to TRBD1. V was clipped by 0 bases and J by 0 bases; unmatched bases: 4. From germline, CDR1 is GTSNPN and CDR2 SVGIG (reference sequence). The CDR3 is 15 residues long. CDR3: CAWSVPTGLNTEAFF. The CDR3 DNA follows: TGTGCCTGGAGTGTACCGACAGGGCTGAACACTGAAGCTTTCTTT.

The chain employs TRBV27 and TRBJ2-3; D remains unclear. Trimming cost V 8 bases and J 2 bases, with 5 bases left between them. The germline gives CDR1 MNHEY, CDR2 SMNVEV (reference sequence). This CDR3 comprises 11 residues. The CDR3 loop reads CASGLTDTQYF. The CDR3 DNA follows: TGTGCCAGCGGTCTCACAGATACGCAGTATTTT.

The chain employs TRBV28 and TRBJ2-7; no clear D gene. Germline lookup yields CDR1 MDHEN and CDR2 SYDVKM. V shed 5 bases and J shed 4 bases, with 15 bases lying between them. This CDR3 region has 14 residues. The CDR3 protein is CASSPAGTRYEQYF. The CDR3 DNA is TGTGCCAGCAGTCCGGCAGGCACCAGATACGAGCAGTACTTC.

CDR3 region: CASSPTSGSYSSYEQYV. The CDR3 region has the DNA TGTGCCAGCTCCCCGACTAGCGGGAGTTATAGCTCCTACGAGCAGTACGTC. The chain combines TRBV18 with TRBJ2-7; 12 bases agree with TRBD2. The CDR3 extends over 17 amino acids. Looked up from germline, CDR1 is KGHSH and CDR2 is LQKENI. V lost 6 bases to trimming and J lost 0 bases; unmatched junction nucleotides: 9.

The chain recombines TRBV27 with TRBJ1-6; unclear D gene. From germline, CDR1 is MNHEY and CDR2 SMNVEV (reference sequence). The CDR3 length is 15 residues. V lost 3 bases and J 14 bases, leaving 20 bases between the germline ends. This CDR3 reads CASSFSRPGRSALHF. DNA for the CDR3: TGTGCCAGCAGTTTCTCCAGGCCTGGGCGGTCTGCCCTCCACTTT.

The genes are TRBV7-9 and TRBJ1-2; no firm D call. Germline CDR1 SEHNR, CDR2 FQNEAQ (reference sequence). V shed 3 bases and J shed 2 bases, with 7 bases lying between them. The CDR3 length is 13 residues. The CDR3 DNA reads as TGTGCCAGCAGCTTGGACGGAAACTATGGCTACACCTTC. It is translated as CASSLDGNYGYTF.